Listed below are T cell receptor beta chains from one sample, sequenced in a study of blood T cell repertoires in COVID-19. Sequencing used immunoSEQ multiplex PCR; TCRdb keeps in-frame clones, though not all of them. Among about 170,000 clones listed, approximately 87% were seen once. The sample comprised peripheral blood. The receptors here all came from a man between 18 and 29 years old with active or convalescent COVID-19. Both conserved end residues are part of each CDR3. Each record gives: clone size, V gene, D gene, J gene, CDR3 protein, CDR3 DNA. D genes are given only for firm matches. Size is omitted from some rows. Given values are once, few, many or a class for expanded clones.

abundance: NA
v_gene: TRBV6-5
d_gene: TRBD1
j_gene: TRBJ1-5
CDR3aa: CASSIQGDSNQPQHF
CDR3nt: TGTGCCAGCAGCATTCAGGGGGATAGCAATCAGCCCCAGCATTTT

abundance: once
v_gene: TRBV6-5
d_gene: TRBD1
j_gene: TRBJ2-7
CDR3aa: CASRGQGPPTYEQYF
CDR3nt: TGTGCCAGCAGAGGACAGGGACCTCCCACCTACGAGCAGTACTTC

abundance: NA
v_gene: TRBV30
d_gene: TRBD2
j_gene: TRBJ2-2
CDR3aa: CACTGTRHTGELFF
CDR3nt: TGTGCCTGCACCGGGACTAGGCACACCGGGGAGCTGTTTTTT

abundance: NA
v_gene: TRBV3-1/TRBV3-2
d_gene: NA
j_gene: TRBJ1-4
CDR3aa: CASSQGRRSTNEKLFF
CDR3nt: TGTGCCAGCAGCCAAGGTCGCAGATCAACTAATGAAAAACTGTTTTTT

abundance: NA
v_gene: TRBV6-4
d_gene: NA
j_gene: TRBJ1-5
CDR3aa: CASSDSRTQTLQPQHF
CDR3nt: TGTGCCAGCAGTGACTCCAGGACACAGACACTTCAGCCCCAGCATTTT

abundance: NA
v_gene: TRBV28
d_gene: TRBD1
j_gene: TRBJ1-4
CDR3aa: CASSLLGGGGEKLFF
CDR3nt: TGTGCCAGCAGCCTTCTAGGGGGCGGTGGTGAAAAACTGTTTTTT

abundance: once
v_gene: TRBV10-3
d_gene: NA
j_gene: TRBJ2-2
CDR3aa: CAIKGGQRNTGELFF
CDR3nt: TGTGCCATCAAGGGGGGGCAGCGGAACACCGGGGAGCTGTTTTTT

abundance: NA
v_gene: TRBV10-3
d_gene: NA
j_gene: TRBJ1-3
CDR3aa: CAITQVGGDTIYF
CDR3nt: TGTGCCATCACACAAGTCGGAGGGGACACCATATATTTT

abundance: NA
v_gene: TRBV27
d_gene: NA
j_gene: TRBJ1-1
CDR3aa: CASSPEWNTEAFF
CDR3nt: TGTGCCAGCAGCCCCGAGTGGAACACTGAAGCTTTCTTT

abundance: NA
v_gene: TRBV5-4
d_gene: TRBD1
j_gene: TRBJ1-1
CDR3aa: CASRETGTTEAFF
CDR3nt: TGTGCCAGCCGCGAGACAGGGACAACTGAAGCTTTCTTT

abundance: NA
v_gene: TRBV19
d_gene: TRBD1
j_gene: TRBJ1-3
CDR3aa: CASWDRRNTIYF
CDR3nt: TGTGCCAGTTGGGACAGGCGGAACACCATATATTTT

abundance: NA
v_gene: TRBV24-1
d_gene: NA
j_gene: TRBJ1-2
CDR3aa: CATSDSLYGEGYGYTF
CDR3nt: TGTGCCACCAGTGATTCCCTTTATGGGGAGGGCTATGGCTACACCTTC

abundance: NA
v_gene: TRBV5-1
d_gene: NA
j_gene: TRBJ2-5
CDR3aa: CASSPSQWYREQETQYF
CDR3nt: TGCGCCAGCAGCCCGAGTCAGTGGTACAGAGAGCAAGAGACCCAGTACTTC

abundance: NA
v_gene: TRBV5-1
d_gene: NA
j_gene: TRBJ2-4
CDR3aa: CASSPYLRVQGKNIQYF
CDR3nt: TGCGCCAGCAGTCCCTATCTCAGGGTCCAGGGCAAAAACATTCAGTACTTC

abundance: NA
v_gene: TRBV27
d_gene: TRBD1
j_gene: TRBJ1-1
CDR3aa: CASSSPHLTGETEAFF
CDR3nt: TGTGCCAGCAGTAGTCCTCACCTGACAGGGGAAACTGAAGCTTTCTTT

abundance: NA
v_gene: TRBV3-1/TRBV3-2
d_gene: TRBD1
j_gene: TRBJ1-1
CDR3aa: CASSQSDRDTEAFF
CDR3nt: TGTGCCAGCAGCCAATCGGACAGGGACACTGAAGCTTTCTTT

abundance: NA
v_gene: TRBV5-1
d_gene: NA
j_gene: TRBJ2-1
CDR3aa: CASSWTKGNEQFF
CDR3nt: TGCGCCAGCAGCTGGACAAAGGGAAATGAGCAGTTCTTC

abundance: NA
v_gene: TRBV3-1/TRBV3-2
d_gene: NA
j_gene: TRBJ1-6
CDR3aa: CASSLEGPLHF
CDR3nt: TGTGCCAGCAGCCTTGAGGGTCCCCTCCACTTT

abundance: NA
v_gene: TRBV2
d_gene: NA
j_gene: TRBJ2-3
CDR3aa: CASSNRRTGTDTQYF
CDR3nt: TGTGCCAGCAGTAACAGGCGGACCGGTACAGATACGCAGTATTTT

abundance: NA
v_gene: TRBV11-2
d_gene: NA
j_gene: TRBJ2-3
CDR3aa: CASSISNRVGTDTQYF
CDR3nt: TGTGCCAGCAGCATCTCGAACAGGGTGGGCACAGATACGCAGTATTTT

abundance: NA
v_gene: TRBV2
d_gene: TRBD1
j_gene: TRBJ1-5
CDR3aa: CASSPGTGGLEPQHF
CDR3nt: TGTGCCAGCAGCCCAGGGACAGGGGGTCTAGAGCCCCAGCATTTT

abundance: NA
v_gene: TRBV18
d_gene: TRBD1
j_gene: TRBJ1-2
CDR3aa: CASLPDRGHYGYTF
CDR3nt: TGTGCCAGCTTGCCGGACAGGGGGCACTATGGCTACACCTTC

abundance: NA
v_gene: TRBV9
d_gene: TRBD1
j_gene: TRBJ1-6
CDR3aa: CASSVVGQDNSPLHF
CDR3nt: TGTGCCAGCAGCGTAGTGGGACAGGATAATTCACCCCTCCACTTT